These 3 T cell receptor beta chains share one sample of origin, sequenced in a study of regulatory T cells in long-lasting Graves disease. Libraries of TCR beta came from iRepertoire HTBI primers plus Arm-PCR of CDR3 regions. TCRdb analysed the multiplex PCR reads with MiXCR anew, one entry per CDR3 protein. The sample holds 300,000 to 400,000 distinct CDR3 sequences, about 18% seen once. Time point defined: persistent/refractory GD, antithyroid drugs over 5 years with positive TRAb. With RNA extracted from PBMCs as input, the TCR library was made. The sample consisted of peripheral blood mononuclear cells (PBMCs), taken when the disease was refractory, from a patient treated with antithyroid drugs. The source is a female donor with Graves disease.

The chain recombines TRBV7-2 with TRBJ2-3; D possibly uses TRBD1 or TRBD2 (5 bases each). The CDR3 has 15 residues. CDR1 and CDR2 (germline): SGHTA, FQGNSA. V was shortened by 3 bases and J by 5 bases, with 15 bases between the two germline ends. CDR3 coding DNA: TGTGCCAGCAGCTTGGACGGGACGGGTATAGATACGCAGTATTTT. Protein: CASSLDGTGIDTQYF.

This clonotype has a handful of counts. The chain uses TRBV6-2 or TRBV6-3 and TRBJ1-2; D is unclear. Germline-derived CDR1 and CDR2 are MNHEY and SVGEGT. V shed 5 bases and J shed 4 bases, with 11 bases lying between them. The CDR3 has 13 amino acids. The CDR3 region is CASSEFIVYGYTF. For the CDR3, the DNA is TGTGCCAGCAGTGAATTTATCGTCTATGGCTACACCTTC.

This clonotype was detected many times. The genes are TRBV28 and TRBJ1-2; D gene ambiguous. The ends were cut back, 1 base at V and 3 bases at J, with 9 bases in the middle. The V gene's germline CDR1 is MDHEN and CDR2 SYDVKM. CDR3 length equals 14 residues. For the CDR3, the DNA is TGTGCCAGCAGTTTATTAGACCCCTACTATGGCTACACCTTC. Translating gives CASSLLDPYYGYTF.